This T cell receptor beta chain was identified in a study of CD8 T cells in ankylosing spondylitis. Study-wide points: Clones linked to disease, bearing a CD8+ phenotype, were relatively rare in peripheral blood. A TCR beta motif of under 10 highly homologous variants appeared characteristic of ankylosing spondylitis blood. Disease-linked clones reportedly showed significant enrichment in matched ankylosing spondylitis synovial fluid.

There are many counts of this clonotype. Its target is not known. Each TCR beta library was made by quantitative 5'-RACE that incorporated molecular barcodes. TCRdb reanalysed the 5' RACE reads using MiXCR and keeps one entry per CDR3 protein. The repertoire consists of roughly 250,000 distinct CDR3 sequences, with roughly a tenth occurring once and the leading ten covering 2.6%. This CDR3 is 15 amino acids long. Looked up from germline, CDR1 is SGHAT and CDR2 is FQNNGV. V lost 5 bases and J lost 2; bases outside the gene matches: 4. The J gene is TRBJ1-4, the V gene TRBV11-2; 8 bases map to TRBD1. Material: blood, either unsorted or a sorted T cell fraction (not recorded which). The TCR comes from a male donor with ankylosing spondylitis or in good health (not recorded which). The CDR3 loop reads CASSPQGATNEKLFF. The CDR3 DNA is TGTGCCAGCAGCCCTCAGGGGGCGACTAATGAAAAACTGTTTTTT.